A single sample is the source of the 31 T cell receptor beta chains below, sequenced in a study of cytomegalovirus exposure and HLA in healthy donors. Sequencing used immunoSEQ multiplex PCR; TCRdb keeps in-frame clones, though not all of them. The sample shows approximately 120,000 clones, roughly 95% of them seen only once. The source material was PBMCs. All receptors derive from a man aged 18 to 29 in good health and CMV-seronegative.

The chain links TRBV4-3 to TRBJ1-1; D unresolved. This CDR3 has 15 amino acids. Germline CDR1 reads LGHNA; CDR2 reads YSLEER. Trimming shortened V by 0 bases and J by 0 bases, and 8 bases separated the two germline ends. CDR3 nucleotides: TGCGCCAGCAGCCAAGAGTGGCACCTGAACACTGAAGCTTTCTTT. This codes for CASSQEWHLNTEAFF.

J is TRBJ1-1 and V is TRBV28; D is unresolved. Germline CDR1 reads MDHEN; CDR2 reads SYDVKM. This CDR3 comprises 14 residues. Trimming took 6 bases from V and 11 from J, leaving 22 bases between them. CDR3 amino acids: CASRSDTNSLVAFF. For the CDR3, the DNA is TGTGCCAGCAGGTCCGACACCAACTCCCTGGTTGCTTTCTTT.

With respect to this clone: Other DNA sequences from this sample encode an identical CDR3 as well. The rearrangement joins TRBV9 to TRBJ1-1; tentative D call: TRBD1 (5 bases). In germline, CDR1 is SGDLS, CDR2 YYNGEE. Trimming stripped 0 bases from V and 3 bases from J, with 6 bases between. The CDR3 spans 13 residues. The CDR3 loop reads CASSVAGDTEAFF. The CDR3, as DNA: TGTGCCAGCAGCGTAGCGGGGGACACTGAAGCTTTCTTT.

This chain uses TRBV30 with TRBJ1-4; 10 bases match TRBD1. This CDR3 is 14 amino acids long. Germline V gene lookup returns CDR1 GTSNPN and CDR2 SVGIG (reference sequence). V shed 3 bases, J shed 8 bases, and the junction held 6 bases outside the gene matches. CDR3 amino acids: CAWSPGTGEEKLFF. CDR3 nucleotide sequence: TGTGCCTGGAGCCCCGGGACAGGGGAAGAAAAACTGTTTTTT. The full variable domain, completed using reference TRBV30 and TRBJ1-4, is SQTIHQWPATLVQPVGSPLSLECTVEGTSNPNLYWYRQAAGRGLQLLFYSVGIGQISSEVPQNLSASRPQDRQFILSSKKLLLSDSGFYLCAWSPGTGEEKLFFGSGTQLSVL.

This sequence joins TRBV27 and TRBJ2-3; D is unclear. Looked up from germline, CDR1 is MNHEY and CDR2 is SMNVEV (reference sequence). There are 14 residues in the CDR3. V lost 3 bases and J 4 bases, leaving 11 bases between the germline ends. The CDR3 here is CASSLVALADTQYF. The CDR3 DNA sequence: TGTGCCAGCAGTTTGGTCGCCCTAGCAGATACGCAGTATTTT.

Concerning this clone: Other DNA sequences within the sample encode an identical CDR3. The CDR3 DNA reads as TGTGCCAGCAGGGGAGGGAGCTCCTACGAGCAGTACTTC. Its protein product is CASRGGSSYEQYF. The rearrangement uses TRBV7-9 and TRBJ2-7; TRBD2 aligns across 7 bases. V shed 6 bases, J shed 0 bases, and the junction held 2 bases outside the gene matches. The CDR3 extends over 13 amino acids. The V gene's germline CDR1 is SEHNR and CDR2 FQNEAQ (reference sequence).

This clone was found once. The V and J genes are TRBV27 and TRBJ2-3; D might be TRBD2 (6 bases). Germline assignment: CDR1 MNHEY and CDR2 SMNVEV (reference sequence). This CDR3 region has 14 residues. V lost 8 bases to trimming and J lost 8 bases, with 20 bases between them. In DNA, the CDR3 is TGTGCCAGCCGGCCCGCGTGGGAGGAAGGTACGCAGTATTTT. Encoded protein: CASRPAWEEGTQYF.

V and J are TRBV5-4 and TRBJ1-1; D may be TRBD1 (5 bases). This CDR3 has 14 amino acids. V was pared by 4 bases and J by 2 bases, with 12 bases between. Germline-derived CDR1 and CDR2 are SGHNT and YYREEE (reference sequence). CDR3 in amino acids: CASSVTGRNTEAFF. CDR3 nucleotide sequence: TGTGCCAGCAGCGTCACAGGCCGAAACACTGAAGCTTTCTTT.

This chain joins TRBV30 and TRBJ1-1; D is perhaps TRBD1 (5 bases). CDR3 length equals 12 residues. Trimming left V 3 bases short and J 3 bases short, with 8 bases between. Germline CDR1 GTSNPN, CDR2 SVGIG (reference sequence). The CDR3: CAWSGGDTEAFF. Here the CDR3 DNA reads TGTGCCTGGAGCGGGGGGGACACTGAAGCTTTCTTT.

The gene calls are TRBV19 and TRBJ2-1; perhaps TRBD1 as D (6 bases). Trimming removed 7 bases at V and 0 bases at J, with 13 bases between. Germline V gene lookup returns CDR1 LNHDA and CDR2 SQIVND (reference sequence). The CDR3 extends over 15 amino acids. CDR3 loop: CASISDSSSYNEQFF. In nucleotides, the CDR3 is TGTGCCAGTATCTCGGACAGCAGCTCCTACAATGAGCAGTTCTTC.

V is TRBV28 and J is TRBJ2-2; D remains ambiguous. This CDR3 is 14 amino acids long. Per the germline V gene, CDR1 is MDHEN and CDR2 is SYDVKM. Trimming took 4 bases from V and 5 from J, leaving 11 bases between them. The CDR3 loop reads CASSSRLFTGELFF. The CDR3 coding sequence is TGTGCCAGCAGTTCACGACTGTTTACCGGGGAGCTGTTTTTT.

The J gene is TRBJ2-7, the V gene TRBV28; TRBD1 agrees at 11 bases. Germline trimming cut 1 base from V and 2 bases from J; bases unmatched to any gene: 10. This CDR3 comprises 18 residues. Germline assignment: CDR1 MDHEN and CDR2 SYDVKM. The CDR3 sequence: CASSLSGTGGPTTYEQYF. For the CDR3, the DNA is TGTGCCAGCAGTTTATCCGGGACAGGGGGTCCTACTACCTACGAGCAGTACTTC.

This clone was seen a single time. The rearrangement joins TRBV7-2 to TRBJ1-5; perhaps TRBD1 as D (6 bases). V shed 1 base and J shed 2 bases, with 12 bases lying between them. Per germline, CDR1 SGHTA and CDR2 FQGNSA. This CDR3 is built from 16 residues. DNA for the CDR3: TGTGCCAGCAGCTTAGGGGGGGGGCCCGGCAATCAGCCCCAGCATTTT. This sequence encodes CASSLGGGPGNQPQHF.

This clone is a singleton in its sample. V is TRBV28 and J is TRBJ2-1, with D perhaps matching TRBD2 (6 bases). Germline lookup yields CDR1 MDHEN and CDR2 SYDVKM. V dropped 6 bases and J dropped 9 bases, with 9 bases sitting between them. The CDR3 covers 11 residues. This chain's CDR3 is CASSGGSEQFF. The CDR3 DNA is TGTGCCAGCAGCGGGGGTAGTGAGCAGTTCTTC.

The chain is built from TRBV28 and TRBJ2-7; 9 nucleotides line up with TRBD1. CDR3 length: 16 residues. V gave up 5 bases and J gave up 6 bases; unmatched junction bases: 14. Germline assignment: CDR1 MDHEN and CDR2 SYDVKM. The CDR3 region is CASSHPRRTGDGEQYF. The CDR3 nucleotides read TGTGCCAGCAGTCACCCCCGCCGGACAGGGGACGGCGAGCAGTACTTC. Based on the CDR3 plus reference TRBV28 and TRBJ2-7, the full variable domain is DVKVTQSSRYLVKRTGEKVFLECVQDMDHENMFWYRQDPGLGLRLIYFSYDVKMKEKGDIPEGYSVSREKKERFSLILESASTNQTSMYLCASSHPRRTGDGEQYFGPGTRLTVT.

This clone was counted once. CDR3 bases: TGCGCCAGCAGCGCACCCTATACAGGGAGATTTGACACCGGGGAGCTGTTTTTT. This sequence encodes CASSAPYTGRFDTGELFF. The genes are TRBV4-3 and TRBJ2-2, with D maybe TRBD1 (6 bases). The CDR3 covers 18 residues. V was pared by 5 bases and J by 3 bases, with 22 bases between. Germline values: CDR1 LGHNA, CDR2 YSLEER.

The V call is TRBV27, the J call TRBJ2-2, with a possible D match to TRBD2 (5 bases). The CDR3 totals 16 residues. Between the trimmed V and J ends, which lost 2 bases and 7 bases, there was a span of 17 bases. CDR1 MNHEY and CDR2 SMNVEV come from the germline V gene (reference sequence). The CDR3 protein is CASSLGAAAGVGELFF. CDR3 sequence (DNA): TGTGCCAGCAGTTTAGGTGCGGCAGCCGGGGTCGGGGAGCTGTTTTTT.

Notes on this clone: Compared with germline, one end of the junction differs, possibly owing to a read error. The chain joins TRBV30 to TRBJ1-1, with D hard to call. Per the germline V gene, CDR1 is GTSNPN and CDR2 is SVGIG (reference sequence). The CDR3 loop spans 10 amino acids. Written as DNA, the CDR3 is TGTGCCTGGAAAAGCGGACGCCTTACTTTT. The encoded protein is CAWKSGRLTF.

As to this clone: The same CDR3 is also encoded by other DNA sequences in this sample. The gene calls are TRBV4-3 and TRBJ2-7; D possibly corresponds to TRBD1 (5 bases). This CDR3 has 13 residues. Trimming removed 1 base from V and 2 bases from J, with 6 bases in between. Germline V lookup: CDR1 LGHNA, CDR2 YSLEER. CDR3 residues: CASSQGQTYEQYF. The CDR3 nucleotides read TGCGCCAGCAGCCAAGGACAGACCTACGAGCAGTACTTC.

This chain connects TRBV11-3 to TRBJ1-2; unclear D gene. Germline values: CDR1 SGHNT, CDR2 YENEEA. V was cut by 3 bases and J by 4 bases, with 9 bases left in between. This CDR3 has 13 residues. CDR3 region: CASSFSSGYGYTF. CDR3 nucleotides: TGTGCCAGCAGCTTCAGCTCGGGCTATGGCTACACCTTC.

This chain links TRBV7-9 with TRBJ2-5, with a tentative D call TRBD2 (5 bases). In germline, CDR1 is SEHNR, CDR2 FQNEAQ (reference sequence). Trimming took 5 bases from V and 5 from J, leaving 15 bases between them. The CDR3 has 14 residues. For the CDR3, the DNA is TGTGCCAGCAGCCATCTTGAGGGCTGGGAGACCCAGTACTTC. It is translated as CASSHLEGWETQYF.

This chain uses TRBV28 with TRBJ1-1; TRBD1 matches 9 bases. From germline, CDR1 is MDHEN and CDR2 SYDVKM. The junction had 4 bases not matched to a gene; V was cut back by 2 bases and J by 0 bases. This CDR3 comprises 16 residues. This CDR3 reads CASSLQTGGVNTEAFF. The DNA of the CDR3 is TGTGCCAGCAGTTTACAAACAGGGGGCGTGAACACTGAAGCTTTCTTT. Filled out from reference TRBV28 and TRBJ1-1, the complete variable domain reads DVKVTQSSRYLVKRTGEKVFLECVQDMDHENMFWYRQDPGLGLRLIYFSYDVKMKEKGDIPEGYSVSREKKERFSLILESASTNQTSMYLCASSLQTGGVNTEAFFGQGTRLTVV.

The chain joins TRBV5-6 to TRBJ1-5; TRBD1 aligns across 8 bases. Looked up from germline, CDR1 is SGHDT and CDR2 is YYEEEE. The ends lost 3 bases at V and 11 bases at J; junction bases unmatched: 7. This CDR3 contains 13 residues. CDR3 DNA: TGTGCCAGCAGCTCCCGACAGGGGACGGCCCAGCATTTT. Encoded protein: CASSSRQGTAQHF. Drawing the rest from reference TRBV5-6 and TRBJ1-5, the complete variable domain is DAGVTQSPTHLIKTRGQQVTLRCSPKSGHDTVSWYQQALGQGPQFIFQYYEEEERQRGNFPDRFSGHQFPNYSSELNVNALLLGDSALYLCASSSRQGTAQHFGDGTRLSIL.

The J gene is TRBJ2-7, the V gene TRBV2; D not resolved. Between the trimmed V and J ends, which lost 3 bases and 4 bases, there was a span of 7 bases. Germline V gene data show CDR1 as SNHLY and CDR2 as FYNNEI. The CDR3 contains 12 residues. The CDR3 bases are TGTGCCAGCAGTGAGGTGGCTTACGAGCAGTACTTC. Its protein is CASSEVAYEQYF. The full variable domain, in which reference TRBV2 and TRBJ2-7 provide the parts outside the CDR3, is EPEVTQTPSHQVTQMGQEVILRCVPISNHLYFYWYRQILGQKVEFLVSFYNNEISEKSEIFDDQFSVERPDGSNFTLKIRSTKLEDSAMYFCASSEVAYEQYFGPGTRLTVT.

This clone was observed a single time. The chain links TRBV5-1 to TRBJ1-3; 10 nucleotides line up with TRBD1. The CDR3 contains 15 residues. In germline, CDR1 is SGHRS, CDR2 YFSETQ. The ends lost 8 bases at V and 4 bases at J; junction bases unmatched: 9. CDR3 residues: CASSPGQGIGNTIYF. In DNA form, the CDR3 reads TGCGCCAGTAGTCCGGGACAGGGGATAGGAAACACCATATATTTT.

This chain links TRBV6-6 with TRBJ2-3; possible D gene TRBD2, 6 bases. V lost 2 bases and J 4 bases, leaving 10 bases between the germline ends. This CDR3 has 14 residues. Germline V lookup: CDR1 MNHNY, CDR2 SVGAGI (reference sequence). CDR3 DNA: TGTGCCAGCAGTTACGAAAGACTAGCAGATACGCAGTATTTT. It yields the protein CASSYERLADTQYF.

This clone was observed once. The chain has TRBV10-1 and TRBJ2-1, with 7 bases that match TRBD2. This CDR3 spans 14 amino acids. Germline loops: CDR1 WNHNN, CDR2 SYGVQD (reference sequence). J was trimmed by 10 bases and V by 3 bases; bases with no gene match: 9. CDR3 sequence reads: CASSDGVAGREQFF. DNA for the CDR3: TGCGCCAGCAGTGATGGTGTAGCGGGTAGGGAGCAGTTCTTC.

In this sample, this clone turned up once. The CDR3 region is CASSWTGVAKNIQYF. Written as DNA, the CDR3 is TGTGCCAGCAGTTGGACAGGGGTAGCCAAAAACATTCAGTACTTC. V gene TRBV28 combines with J gene TRBJ2-4; TRBD1 aligns across 9 bases. This CDR3 has 15 amino acids. CDR1 and CDR2 from the germline V gene are MDHEN and SYDVKM. J lost 0 bases, V lost 4 bases, and 1 base had no gene match.

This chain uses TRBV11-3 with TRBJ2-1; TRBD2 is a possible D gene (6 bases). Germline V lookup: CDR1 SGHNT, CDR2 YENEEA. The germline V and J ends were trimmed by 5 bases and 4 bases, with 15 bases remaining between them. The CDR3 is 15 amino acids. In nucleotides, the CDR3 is TGTGCCAGCAGCCTGGTAGCGGCGGCATACAATGAGCAGTTCTTC. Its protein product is CASSLVAAAYNEQFF.

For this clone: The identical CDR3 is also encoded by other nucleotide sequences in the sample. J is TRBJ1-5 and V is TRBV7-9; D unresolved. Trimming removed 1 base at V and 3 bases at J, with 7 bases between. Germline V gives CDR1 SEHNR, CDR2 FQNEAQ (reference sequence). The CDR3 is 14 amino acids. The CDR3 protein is CASSLGGDNQPQHF. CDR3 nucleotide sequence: TGTGCCAGCAGCTTAGGGGGAGACAATCAGCCCCAGCATTTT.

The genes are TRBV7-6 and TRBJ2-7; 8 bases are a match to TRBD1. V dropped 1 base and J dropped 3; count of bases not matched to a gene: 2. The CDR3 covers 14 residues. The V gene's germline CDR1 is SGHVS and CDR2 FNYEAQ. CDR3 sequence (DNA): TGTGCCAGCAGCTTAGGGACAGGGCGCTACGAGCAGTACTTC. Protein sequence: CASSLGTGRYEQYF.